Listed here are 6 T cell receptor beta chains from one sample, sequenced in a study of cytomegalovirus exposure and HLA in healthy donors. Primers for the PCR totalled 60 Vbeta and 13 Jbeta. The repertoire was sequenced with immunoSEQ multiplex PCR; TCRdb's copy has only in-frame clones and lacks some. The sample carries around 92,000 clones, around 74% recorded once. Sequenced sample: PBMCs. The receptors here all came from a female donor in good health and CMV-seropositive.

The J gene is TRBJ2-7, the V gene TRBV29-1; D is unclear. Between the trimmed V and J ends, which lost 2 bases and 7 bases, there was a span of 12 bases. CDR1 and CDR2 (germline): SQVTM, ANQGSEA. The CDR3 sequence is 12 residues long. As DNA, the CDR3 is TGCAGCGTTGAAAAGACACCCTTAGAGCAGTACTTC. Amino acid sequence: CSVEKTPLEQYF.

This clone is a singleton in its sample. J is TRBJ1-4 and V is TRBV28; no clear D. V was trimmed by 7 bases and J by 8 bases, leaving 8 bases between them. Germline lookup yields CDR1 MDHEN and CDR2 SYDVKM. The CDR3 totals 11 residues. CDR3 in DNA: TGTGCCAGCAAGGGAGAGGAAAAACTGTTTTTT. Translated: CASKGEEKLFF.

CDR3 bases: TGTGCCAGCAGTTTTACTCGGGAGGATAACTACGAGCAGTACTTC. It encodes CASSFTREDNYEQYF. The V call is TRBV28, the J call TRBJ2-7; 7 positions agree with TRBD2. This CDR3 contains 15 residues. V dropped 3 bases and J dropped 3; count of bases not matched to a gene: 8. CDR1 and CDR2 from the germline V gene are MDHEN and SYDVKM.

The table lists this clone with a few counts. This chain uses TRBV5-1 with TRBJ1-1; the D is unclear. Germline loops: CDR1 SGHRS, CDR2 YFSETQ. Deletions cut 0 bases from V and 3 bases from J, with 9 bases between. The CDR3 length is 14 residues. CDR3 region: CASSLGTVHTEAFF. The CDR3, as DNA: TGCGCCAGCAGCTTGGGTACGGTACACACTGAAGCTTTCTTT.

The CDR3, as DNA: TGTGCCAGCAGCCTCCTGAGGGTCGGAAACACCATATATTTT. It codes for CASSLLRVGNTIYF. The V call is TRBV5-6, the J call TRBJ1-3, with no clear D. The CDR3 sequence is 14 residues long. V was pared by 4 bases and J by 4 bases, with 12 bases between. From germline, CDR1 is SGHDT and CDR2 YYEEEE.

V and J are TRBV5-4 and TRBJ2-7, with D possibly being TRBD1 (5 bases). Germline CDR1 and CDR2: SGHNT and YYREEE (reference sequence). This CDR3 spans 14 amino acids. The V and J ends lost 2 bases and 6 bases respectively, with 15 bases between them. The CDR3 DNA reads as TGTGCCAGCAGCTTTCGCAGGCAGGGTTCCGAGCAGTACTTC. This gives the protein CASSFRRQGSEQYF. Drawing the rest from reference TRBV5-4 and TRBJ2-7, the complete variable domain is ETGVTQSPTHLIKTRGQQVTLRCSSQSGHNTVSWYQQALGQGPQFIFQYYREEENGRGNFPPRFSGLQFPNYSSELNVNALELDDSALYLCASSFRRQGSEQYFGPGTRLTVT.